One T cell receptor (beta chain) is described in this entry. Antigen: not known. This sample stems from a study of regulatory T cells in long-lasting Graves disease. Whole-study results and caveats: Graves' patients with persistent disease showed TCR diversity lower than patients newly diagnosed. Preferential use of TRBV28, TRBJ1-2 and TRBJ2-5 was seen in persistent disease.

V was cut by 5 bases and J by 8 bases, with 12 bases left in between. The germline V gene encodes CDR1 LNHDA and CDR2 SQIVND (reference sequence). The CDR3 extends over 12 amino acids. Arm-PCR of CDR3 regions with iRepertoire HTBI primers generated TCR beta libraries. Original handling: Throughout the samples, researchers identified roughly 57 TRBV and approximately 15 TRBJ segments. Via MiXCR, TCRdb re-called the multiplex PCR reads, giving one row per CDR3 protein. The V and J calls here are based on TCRdb, not the publication. The repertoire includes more than 400,000 distinct CDR3 sequences, approximately 16% of them detected once, and about 10% sits in the top ten. Time point meaning: newly diagnosed GD, antithyroid drugs for less than 3 months. Extracted RNA from PBMCs served as the source of the TCR library. These data were also filed under a second study, of T cells in Graves' hyperthyroidism and ophthalmopathy. That work adds: The primer set for the first-round RT-PCR of the TCR CDR3 was HTBI.

The sequenced sample was peripheral blood mononuclear cells (PBMCs), obtained at new diagnosis, from a patient treated with antithyroid drugs. This sequence was found in a woman in her twenties or thirties with Graves disease. V is TRBV19 and J is TRBJ1-2, with no clear D. The CDR3 protein is CASSALAGGYTF. CDR3 bases: TGTGCCAGTAGTGCCCTGGCCGGCGGCTACACCTTC.